This T cell receptor beta chain was identified in a study of blood T cell repertoires in COVID-19. As for the study in general: Samples taken during acute and convalescent COVID-19 were collected in the United States, Italy and Spain. The cDNA or gDNA used as material had been derived from T cells, B-cell-depleted T cells, or PBMCs.

The trim removed 3 bases at V and 5 bases at J, leaving 12 bases unmatched. The CDR3 has 17 residues. CDR1 and CDR2 (germline): WSHSY, SAAADI. As originally analysed: By means of reference gene primer amplification, nucleated cell counts were estimated. Clones were sequenced by immunoSEQ multiplex PCR, and TCRdb holds only the in-frame ones, with some missing. Clone size and the V and J calls come from that table; the DNA yielded D and trimming. The sample lists hundreds of thousands of clones; around four fifths were seen once. Material for sequencing was peripheral blood. The TCR comes from a woman in her 50s with active or convalescent COVID-19. The chain employs TRBV10-2 and TRBJ2-1; 8 bases map to TRBD2. The CDR3 DNA is TGCGCCAGCAGTGACTTACCGACTAGCGTTTTCCACAATGAGCAGTTCTTC. Translated: CASSDLPTSVFHNEQFF.